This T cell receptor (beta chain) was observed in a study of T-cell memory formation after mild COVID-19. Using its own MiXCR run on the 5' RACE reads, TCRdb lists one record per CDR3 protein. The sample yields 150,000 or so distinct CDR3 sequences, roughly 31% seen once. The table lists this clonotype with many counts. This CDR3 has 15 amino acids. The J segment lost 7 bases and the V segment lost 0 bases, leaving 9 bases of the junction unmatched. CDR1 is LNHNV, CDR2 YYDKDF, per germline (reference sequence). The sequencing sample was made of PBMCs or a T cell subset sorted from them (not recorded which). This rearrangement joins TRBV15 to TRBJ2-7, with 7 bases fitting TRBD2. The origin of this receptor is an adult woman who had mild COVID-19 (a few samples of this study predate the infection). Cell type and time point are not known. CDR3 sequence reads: CATSRDGGTIGEQYF. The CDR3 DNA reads TGTGCCACCAGCAGAGATGGGGGGACTATCGGGGAGCAGTACTTC.